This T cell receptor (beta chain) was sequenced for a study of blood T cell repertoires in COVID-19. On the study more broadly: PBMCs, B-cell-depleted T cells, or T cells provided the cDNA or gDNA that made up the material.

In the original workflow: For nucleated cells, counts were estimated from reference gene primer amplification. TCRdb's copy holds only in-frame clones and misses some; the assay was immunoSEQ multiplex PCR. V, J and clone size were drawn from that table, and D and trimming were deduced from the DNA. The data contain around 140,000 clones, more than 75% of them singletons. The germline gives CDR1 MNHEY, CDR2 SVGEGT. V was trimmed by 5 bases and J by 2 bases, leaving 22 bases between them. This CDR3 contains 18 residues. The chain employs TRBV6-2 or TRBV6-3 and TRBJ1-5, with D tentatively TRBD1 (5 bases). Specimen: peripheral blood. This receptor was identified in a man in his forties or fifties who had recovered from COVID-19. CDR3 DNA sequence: TGTGCCAGCAGTCTTAGGAATACCCGGGGGAGTGGCAATCAGCCCCAGCATTTT. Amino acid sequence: CASSLRNTRGSGNQPQHF.